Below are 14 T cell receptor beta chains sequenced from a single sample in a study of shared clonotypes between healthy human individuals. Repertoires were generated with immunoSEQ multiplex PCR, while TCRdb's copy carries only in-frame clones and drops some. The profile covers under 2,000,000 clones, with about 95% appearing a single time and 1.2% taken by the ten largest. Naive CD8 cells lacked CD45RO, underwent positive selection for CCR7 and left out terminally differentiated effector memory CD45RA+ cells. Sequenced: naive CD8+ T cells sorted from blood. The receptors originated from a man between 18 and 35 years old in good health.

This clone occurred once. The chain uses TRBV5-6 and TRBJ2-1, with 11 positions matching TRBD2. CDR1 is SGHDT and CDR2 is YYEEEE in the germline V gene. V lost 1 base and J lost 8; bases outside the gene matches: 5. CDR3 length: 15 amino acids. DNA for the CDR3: TGTGCCAGCAGCTTGTTACTAGCGGGGGTTGATGAGCAGTTCTTC. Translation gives CASSLLLAGVDEQFF.

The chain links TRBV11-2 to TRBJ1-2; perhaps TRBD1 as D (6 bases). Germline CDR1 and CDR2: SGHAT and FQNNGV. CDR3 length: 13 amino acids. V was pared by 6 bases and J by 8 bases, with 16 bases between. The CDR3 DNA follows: TGTGCCAGCAGAACATATTCAGGGGACGGCTACACCTTC. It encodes CASRTYSGDGYTF.

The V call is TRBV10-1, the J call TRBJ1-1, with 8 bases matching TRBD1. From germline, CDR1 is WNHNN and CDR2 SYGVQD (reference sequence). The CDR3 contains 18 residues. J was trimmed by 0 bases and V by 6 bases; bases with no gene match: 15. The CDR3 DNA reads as TGCGCCAGCAGGGATACCAGGGGGCCCCCCAGGATGAACACTGAAGCTTTCTTT. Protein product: CASRDTRGPPRMNTEAFF.

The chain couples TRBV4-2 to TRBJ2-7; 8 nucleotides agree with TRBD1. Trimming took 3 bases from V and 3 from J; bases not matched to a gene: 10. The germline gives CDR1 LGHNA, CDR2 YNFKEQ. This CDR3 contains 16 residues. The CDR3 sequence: CASSQGDGQGGYEQYF. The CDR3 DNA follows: TGTGCCAGCAGCCAGGGGGATGGACAGGGTGGCTACGAGCAGTACTTC.

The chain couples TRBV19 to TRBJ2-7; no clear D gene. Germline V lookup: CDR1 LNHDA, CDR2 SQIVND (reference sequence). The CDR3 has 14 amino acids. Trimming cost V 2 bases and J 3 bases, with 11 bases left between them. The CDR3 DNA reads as TGTGCCAGTAGTATACAGGACGGCTACTACGAGCAGTACTTC. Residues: CASSIQDGYYEQYF.

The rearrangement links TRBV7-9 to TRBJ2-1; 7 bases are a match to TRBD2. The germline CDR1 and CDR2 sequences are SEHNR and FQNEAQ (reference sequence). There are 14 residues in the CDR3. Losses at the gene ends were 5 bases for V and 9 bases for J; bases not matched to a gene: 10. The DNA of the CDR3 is TGTGCCAGCAGCCCCGAGGCGGGAGTTGTTGAGCAGTTCTTC. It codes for CASSPEAGVVEQFF.

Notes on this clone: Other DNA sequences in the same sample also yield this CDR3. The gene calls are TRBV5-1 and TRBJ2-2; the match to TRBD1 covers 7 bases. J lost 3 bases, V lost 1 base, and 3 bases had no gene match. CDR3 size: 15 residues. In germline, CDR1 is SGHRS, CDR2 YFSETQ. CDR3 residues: CASSLRGPDTGELFF. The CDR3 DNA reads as TGCGCCAGCAGCTTGAGGGGGCCAGACACCGGGGAGCTGTTTTTT.

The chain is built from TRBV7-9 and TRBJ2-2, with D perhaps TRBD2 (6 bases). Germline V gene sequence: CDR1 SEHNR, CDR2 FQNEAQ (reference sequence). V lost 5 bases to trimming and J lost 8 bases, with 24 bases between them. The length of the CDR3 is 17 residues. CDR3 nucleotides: TGTGCCAGCAGCGGAGAGGAGGGACTGGACTGGGAGGGGGAGCTGTTTTTT. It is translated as CASSGEEGLDWEGELFF.

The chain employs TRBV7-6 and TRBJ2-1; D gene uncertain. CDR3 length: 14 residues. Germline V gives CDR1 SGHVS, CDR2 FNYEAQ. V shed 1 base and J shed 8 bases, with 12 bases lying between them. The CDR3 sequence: CASSLVGYADEQFF. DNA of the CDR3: TGTGCCAGCAGCTTAGTAGGGTACGCAGATGAGCAGTTCTTC.

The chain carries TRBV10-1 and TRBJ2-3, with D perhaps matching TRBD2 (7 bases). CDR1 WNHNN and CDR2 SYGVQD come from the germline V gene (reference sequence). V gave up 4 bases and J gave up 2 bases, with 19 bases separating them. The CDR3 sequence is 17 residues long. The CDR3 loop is CASSGSAGAGPTDTQYF. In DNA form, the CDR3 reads TGCGCCAGCAGTGGCTCGGCGGGGGCCGGTCCCACAGATACGCAGTATTTT.

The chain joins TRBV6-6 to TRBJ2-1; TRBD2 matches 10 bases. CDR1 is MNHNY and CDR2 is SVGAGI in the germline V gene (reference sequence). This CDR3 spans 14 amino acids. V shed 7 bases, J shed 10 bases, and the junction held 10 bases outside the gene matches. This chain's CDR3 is CASKAGGPRSEQFF. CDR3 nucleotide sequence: TGTGCCAGCAAAGCGGGGGGGCCCCGGTCCGAGCAGTTCTTC.

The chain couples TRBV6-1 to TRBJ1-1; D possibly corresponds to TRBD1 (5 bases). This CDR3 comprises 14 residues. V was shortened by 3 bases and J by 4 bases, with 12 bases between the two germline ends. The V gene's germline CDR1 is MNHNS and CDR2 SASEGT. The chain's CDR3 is CASSDRASGTEAFF. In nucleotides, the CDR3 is TGTGCCAGCAGTGACAGGGCGTCTGGCACTGAAGCTTTCTTT.

CDR3 DNA sequence: TGCAGCGTTACTGGACAGGGGAACACTGAAGCTTTCTTT. It yields the protein CSVTGQGNTEAFF. This chain links TRBV29-1 with TRBJ1-1; the match to TRBD1 covers 8 bases. V gave up 5 bases and J gave up 1 base; unmatched junction bases: 3. Germline V gene sequence: CDR1 SQVTM, CDR2 ANQGSEA. CDR3 size: 13 residues.

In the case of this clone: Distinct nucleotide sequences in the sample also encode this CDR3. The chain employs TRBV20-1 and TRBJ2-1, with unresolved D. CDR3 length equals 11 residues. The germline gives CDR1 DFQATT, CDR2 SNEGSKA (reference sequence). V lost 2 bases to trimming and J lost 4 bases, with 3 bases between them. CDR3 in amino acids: CSARQYNEQFF. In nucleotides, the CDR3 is TGCAGTGCTAGACAGTACAATGAGCAGTTCTTC.